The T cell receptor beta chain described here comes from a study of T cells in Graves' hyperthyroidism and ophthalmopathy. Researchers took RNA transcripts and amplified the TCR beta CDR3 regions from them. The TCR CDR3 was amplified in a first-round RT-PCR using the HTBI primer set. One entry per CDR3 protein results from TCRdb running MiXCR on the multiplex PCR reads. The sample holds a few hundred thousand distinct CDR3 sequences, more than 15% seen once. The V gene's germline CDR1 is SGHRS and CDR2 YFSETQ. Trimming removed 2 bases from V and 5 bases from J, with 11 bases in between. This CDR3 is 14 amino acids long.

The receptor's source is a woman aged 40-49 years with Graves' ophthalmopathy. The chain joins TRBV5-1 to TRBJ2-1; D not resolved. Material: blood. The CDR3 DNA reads TGCGCCAGCAGCTTAGGTCCGGTTAACAATGAGCAGTTCTTC. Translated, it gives CASSLGPVNNEQFF.